The entry below describes one TCR beta chain. Antigen: not known. Each molecule of TCR cDNA was tagged with one unique molecular identifier. TCRdb processed the 5' RACE reads anew with MiXCR; each CDR3 protein has one entry. Of nearly 50,000 distinct CDR3 sequences in the sample, about 7.6% were seen once. Time point denoted: sample taken at primary tumor resection. Researchers sequenced whole RNA taken from tumor, nontumor lung or frozen PBMC without sorting. Trimming removed 2 bases at V and 6 bases at J, with 5 bases between. The length of the CDR3 is 12 residues. Germline CDR1 reads SEHNR; CDR2 reads FQNEAQ (reference sequence). The source of the sample is a study of spatial heterogeneity in lung cancer. The study's findings and limits: Relative to follow-up, resection was when ubiquitous expanded tumor TCRs appeared more in blood.

The source is a female donor with early-stage non-small cell lung cancer. The sample here was PBMCs, taken at surgery. The chain links TRBV7-9 to TRBJ2-1, with unresolved D. The CDR3 sequence: CASSLSINEQFF. CDR3 nucleotide sequence: TGTGCCAGCAGCTTATCCATCAATGAGCAGTTCTTC. The whole variable domain, remainder taken from reference TRBV7-9 and TRBJ2-1, is DTGVSQNPRHKITKRGQNVTFRCDPISEHNRLYWYRQTLGQGPEFLTYFQNEAQLEKSRLLSDRFSAERPKGSFSTLEIQRTEQGDSAMYLCASSLSINEQFFGPGTRLTVL.